Following are 24 T cell receptor beta chains from one sample sequenced in a study of blood T cell repertoires in COVID-19. Profiled with immunoSEQ multiplex PCR; TCRdb holds only in-frame clones, not every one. The table shows 120,000 to 150,000 clones, with around 81% occurring only once. Sequencing was done on a sample of peripheral blood. Receptors originate from a human donor with acute or convalescent COVID-19. The donor label of this sample is uncertain.

This clone occurred many times. The chain uses TRBV10-2 and TRBJ2-7; D uncertain. The CDR3 runs to 13 residues. Trimming shortened V by 4 bases and J by 1 base, and 8 bases separated the two germline ends. Per germline, CDR1 WSHSY and CDR2 SAAADI. CDR3 amino acids: CASSASQSYEQYV. CDR3 nucleotides: TGCGCCAGCAGTGCTTCACAGTCCTACGAGCAGTACGTC.

The rearrangement joins TRBV18 to TRBJ2-7; TRBD2 is a possible D gene (8 bases). In germline, CDR1 is KGHSH, CDR2 LQKENI. V was trimmed by 4 bases and J by 4 bases, leaving 17 bases between them. The CDR3 length is 15 residues. CDR3 in amino acids: CASSRQGTGGYEQYF. The CDR3 region has the DNA TGTGCCAGCTCACGACAGGGAACGGGGGGGTACGAGCAGTACTTC.

The chain has TRBV11-2 and TRBJ2-3; D uncertain. Germline assignment: CDR1 SGHAT and CDR2 FQNNGV. V dropped 4 bases and J dropped 2 bases, with 7 bases sitting between them. The CDR3 is 13 amino acids. The CDR3 spells CASSSQITDTQYF. CDR3 nucleotide sequence: TGTGCCAGCAGCTCCCAGATCACAGATACGCAGTATTTT.

The chain couples TRBV5-5 to TRBJ1-3, with D possibly matching TRBD1 (5 bases). The germline gives CDR1 SGHKS, CDR2 YYEKEE (reference sequence). V lost 4 bases and J lost 1, with 12 bases in between. The CDR3 has 15 residues. CDR3 in DNA: TGTGCCAGCAGCGGGCAGGGAAAGTCTGGAAACACCATATATTTT. Residues: CASSGQGKSGNTIYF. The full variable domain, with the rest looked up from reference TRBV5-5 and TRBJ1-3, is DAGVTQSPTHLIKTRGQQVTLRCSPISGHKSVSWYQQVLGQGPQFIFQYYEKEERGRGNFPDRFSARQFPNYSSELNVNALLLGDSALYLCASSGQGKSGNTIYFGEGSWLTVV.

The V and J genes are TRBV5-4 and TRBJ1-2, with a tentative D call TRBD1 (6 bases). The CDR3 consists of 12 residues. The germline V gene has CDR1 SGHNT and CDR2 YYREEE (reference sequence). Trimming shortened V by 0 bases and J by 6 bases, and 6 bases separated the two germline ends. The CDR3 sequence is CASSLEGDGYTF. CDR3 nucleotides: TGTGCCAGCAGCTTGGAGGGGGATGGCTACACCTTC.

The table lists this clone with a few counts. The chain links TRBV11-2 to TRBJ1-1; 7 nucleotides match TRBD1. CDR3 length: 14 amino acids. Germline-derived CDR1 and CDR2 are SGHAT and FQNNGV. Unmatched junction bases numbered 2, after V lost 3 bases and J lost 1 base. This CDR3 is CASSFGTANTEAFF. The CDR3 region has the DNA TGTGCCAGCAGCTTTGGGACAGCGAACACTGAAGCTTTCTTT.

This clone was detected only once. This chain connects TRBV19 to TRBJ2-2, with D possibly being TRBD1 (5 bases). V was pared by 10 bases and J by 4 bases, with 19 bases between. Germline V gene sequence: CDR1 LNHDA, CDR2 SQIVND (reference sequence). CDR3 length: 15 residues. The CDR3 DNA reads TGTGCCACTAAAGGGGTTCAAGACGTCACCGGGGAGCTGTTTTTT. It is translated as CATKGVQDVTGELFF.

The chain employs TRBV19 and TRBJ1-1; no clear D. Between the trimmed V and J ends, which lost 3 bases and 1 base, there was a span of 3 bases. In germline, CDR1 is LNHDA, CDR2 SQIVND (reference sequence). The CDR3 consists of 12 residues. The CDR3 loop reads CASSIWNTEAFF. The CDR3 DNA is TGTGCCAGTAGTATCTGGAACACTGAAGCTTTCTTT.

The rearrangement joins TRBV2 to TRBJ1-5, with TRBD1 matching over 7 bases. This CDR3 has 14 residues. The V gene end was trimmed by 6 bases and the J gene end by 3 bases; junction bases not matched to a gene: 5. CDR1 is SNHLY, CDR2 FYNNEI, per germline. CDR3 region: CASRGDSYNQPQHF. CDR3 bases: TGTGCCAGCAGGGGGGACAGTTACAATCAGCCCCAGCATTTT.

The chain carries TRBV7-8 and TRBJ1-1, with TRBD1 as a possible D gene (5 bases). There are 14 residues in the CDR3. Trimming removed 5 bases from V and 5 bases from J, with 15 bases in between. Germline assignment: CDR1 SGHVS and CDR2 FQNEAQ. The CDR3 sequence: CASSLTQGWTEAFF. The CDR3 bases are TGTGCCAGCAGCCTCACCCAGGGATGGACTGAAGCTTTCTTT. The variable domain in full, with the rest retrieved from reference TRBV7-8 and TRBJ1-1, is GAGVSQSPRYKVAKRGQDVALRCDPISGHVSLFWYQQALGQGPEFLTYFQNEAQLDKSGLPSDRFFAERPEGSVSTLKIQRTQQEDSAVYLCASSLTQGWTEAFFGQGTRLTVV.

This chain links TRBV6-6 with TRBJ1-1, with TRBD1 as a possible D gene (6 bases). Between the trimmed V and J ends, which lost 2 bases and 5 bases, there was a span of 15 bases. CDR1 and CDR2 (germline): MNHNY, SVGAGI (reference sequence). The CDR3 runs to 15 residues. The CDR3: CASSYRGGAWTEAFF. In DNA, the CDR3 is TGTGCCAGCAGTTACCGAGGGGGGGCATGGACTGAAGCTTTCTTT.

The V gene is TRBV10-3, the J gene TRBJ1-5; the D gene is possibly TRBD1 (6 bases). The ends were cut back, 5 bases at V and 3 bases at J, with 8 bases in the middle. Germline lookup yields CDR1 ENHRY and CDR2 SYGVKD. The CDR3 is made up of 13 amino acids. This CDR3 reads CAISSGVNQPQHF. In DNA form, the CDR3 reads TGTGCCATCAGTTCAGGGGTCAATCAGCCCCAGCATTTT.

The chain carries TRBV30 and TRBJ2-2; TRBD2 agrees at 7 bases. The ends lost 0 bases at V and 1 base at J; junction bases unmatched: 5. Germline CDR1 reads GTSNPN; CDR2 reads SVGIG (reference sequence). This CDR3 comprises 16 residues. The CDR3 bases are TGTGCCTGGAGTGTATTAGGGAGGGTGAACACCGGGGAGCTGTTTTTT. It translates to CAWSVLGRVNTGELFF.

The V and J genes are TRBV7-2 and TRBJ2-5; D gene ambiguous. Deletions cut 5 bases from V and 2 bases from J, with 9 bases between. Germline lookup yields CDR1 SGHTA and CDR2 FQGNSA. This CDR3 region has 13 residues. CDR3: CASSKNRQETQYF. In DNA, the CDR3 is TGTGCCAGCAGCAAGAACAGACAAGAGACCCAGTACTTC.

The rearrangement links TRBV24-1 to TRBJ1-2; 7 nucleotides agree with TRBD1. The germline CDR1 and CDR2 sequences are KGHDR and SFDVKD. The CDR3 consists of 14 residues. V lost 2 bases and J lost 7; bases outside the gene matches: 6. CDR3 loop: CATSDSGTASGYTF. CDR3 in DNA: TGTGCCACCAGTGATTCCGGGACAGCCAGTGGCTACACCTTC.

The chain couples TRBV24-1 to TRBJ2-7, with D hard to call. Per the germline V gene, CDR1 is KGHDR and CDR2 is SFDVKD. The length of the CDR3 is 13 residues. V lost 3 bases and J lost 6, with 11 bases in between. The CDR3 DNA follows: TGTGCCACCAGTGATAGGCAGACATCCGAGCAGTACTTC. It specifies CATSDRQTSEQYF.

The genes are TRBV5-1 and TRBJ2-1, with 14 bases identical to TRBD2. There are 19 residues in the CDR3. Germline V lookup: CDR1 SGHRS, CDR2 YFSETQ. Unmatched junction bases numbered 10, after V lost 2 bases and J lost 3 bases. The CDR3 loop is CASSLGLAGGRVSYNEQFF. CDR3 nucleotides: TGCGCCAGCAGCTTAGGACTAGCGGGGGGCCGAGTTAGCTACAATGAGCAGTTCTTC.

V is TRBV9 and J is TRBJ2-7, with D possibly TRBD2 on 5 matching bases. Deletions cut 4 bases from V and 4 bases from J, with 12 bases between. The CDR3 totals 13 residues. Per the germline V gene, CDR1 is SGDLS and CDR2 is YYNGEE. The CDR3 spells CASSPLRDYEQYF. The DNA for the CDR3 is TGTGCCAGCAGCCCCCTTCGGGATTACGAGCAGTACTTC. The complete variable domain, with remaining parts taken from reference TRBV9 and TRBJ2-7, reads DSGVTQTPKHLITATGQRVTLRCSPRSGDLSVYWYQQSLDQGLQFLIQYYNGEERAKGNILERFSAQQFPDLHSELNLSSLELGDSALYFCASSPLRDYEQYFGPGTRLTVT.

The chain uses TRBV30 and TRBJ2-1; weak D call: TRBD2 (5 bases). CDR1 is GTSNPN and CDR2 is SVGIG in the germline V gene (reference sequence). V gave up 2 bases and J gave up 9 bases, with 8 bases separating them. The CDR3 has 11 residues. Written as DNA, the CDR3 is TGTGCCTGGAGTATGGGAGCTGAGCAGTTCTTC. Protein: CAWSMGAEQFF.

This clone was picked up a small number of times. This rearrangement joins TRBV5-4 to TRBJ2-2; perhaps TRBD2 as D (6 bases). The CDR3 has 10 residues. Germline CDR1 SGHNT, CDR2 YYREEE (reference sequence). V lost 10 bases and J lost 10, with 11 bases in between. The CDR3 here is CAYGEAELFF. In DNA, the CDR3 is TGTGCCTACGGGGAGGCGGAGCTGTTTTTT.

This clone was observed a handful of times. This rearrangement joins TRBV9 to TRBJ1-3; 9 nucleotides align to TRBD1. V dropped 3 bases and J dropped 4; count of bases not matched to a gene: 5. This CDR3 contains 15 residues. The germline CDR1 and CDR2 sequences are SGDLS and YYNGEE. CDR3 DNA sequence: TGTGCCAGCAGCGAGGGGACAGGGACAGGAAACACCATATATTTT. Its protein is CASSEGTGTGNTIYF.

The J gene is TRBJ1-5, the V gene TRBV2, with D tentatively TRBD1 (5 bases). CDR1 is SNHLY, CDR2 FYNNEI, per germline. The V end was cut by 3 bases, the J end by 4 bases, with 13 bases between. The CDR3 has 15 residues. CDR3 sequence (DNA): TGTGCCAGCAGTGATCGGCAGGGTCTTAATCAGCCCCAGCATTTT. This encodes CASSDRQGLNQPQHF.

This clone has just a few counts. CDR3 sequence (DNA): TGTGCCAGCAGTGAAGATGGGACAGGGAAGAATGGCTACACCTTC. Amino acids: CASSEDGTGKNGYTF. This chain links TRBV6-1 with TRBJ1-2, with 9 positions matching TRBD1. The length of the CDR3 is 15 residues. V dropped 1 base and J dropped 6; count of bases not matched to a gene: 6. The germline gives CDR1 MNHNS, CDR2 SASEGT.

CDR3 sequence reads: CASSFGVGNQPQHF. DNA for the CDR3: TGTGCCAGCAGTTTTGGAGTGGGCAATCAGCCCCAGCATTTT. This chain uses TRBV27 with TRBJ1-5; D call uncertain. The germline gives CDR1 MNHEY, CDR2 SMNVEV (reference sequence). Trimming pared 3 bases from V and 2 bases from J, leaving 8 bases between. The length of the CDR3 is 14 residues.